This T cell receptor (beta chain) was sequenced in a study of blood T cell repertoires in COVID-19. Study details: Acute and convalescent COVID-19 specimens originated in the United States, Italy and Spain. PBMCs, B-cell-depleted T cells, or T cells provided the cDNA or gDNA that made up the material.

The CDR3 is 14 residues long. CDR1 SNHLY and CDR2 FYNNEI come from the germline V gene. The germline V and J ends were trimmed by 3 bases and 4 bases, with 10 bases remaining between them. Source study methods: Nucleated cell number was recorded as an estimate derived from reference gene primer amplification. Only in-frame clones appear in the TCRdb table, and some are missing; sequencing was by immunoSEQ multiplex PCR. V, J and clone size were drawn from that table, and D and trimming were deduced from the DNA. The sample holds under 65,000 clones, roughly four fifths seen once. What was sequenced was peripheral blood. The clonotype comes from an older woman with acute or convalescent COVID-19. V is TRBV2 and J is TRBJ2-1; TRBD1 might be the D (6 bases). This CDR3 is CASSEWTVYNEQFF. The DNA of the CDR3 is TGTGCCAGCAGTGAGTGGACAGTTTACAATGAGCAGTTCTTC.